Listed below are T cell receptor beta chains from one sample, sequenced in a study of shared T cell receptors in the human thymus. Produced via immunoSEQ multiplex PCR; TCRdb's table is partial and in-frame only. The data contain about 380,000 clones, just under 95% of them singletons. The sample taken for sequencing was thymocytes. The receptors originated from a human donor. Both conserved end residues are part of each CDR3. A D gene is named only where the DNA matches it firmly. Part of the rows lack a size; the others show once, few, many or a class for expanded clones.

clone_size j_call d_call v_call cdr3_aa cdr3_nt
NA TRBJ2-2 NA TRBV12-5 CASGPRSHGRNTGELFF TGTGCTAGTGGCCCCAGGAGTCACGGACGAAACACCGGGGAGCTGTTTTTT
NA TRBJ1-1 NA TRBV27 CASRLGGLNTEAFF TGTGCCAGCCGACTTGGCGGCTTGAACACTGAAGCTTTCTTT
NA TRBJ2-1 TRBD2 TRBV5-1 CASSWGLAGDRFF TGCGCCAGCAGCTGGGGACTAGCGGGAGATCGGTTCTTC
NA TRBJ2-2 TRBD2 TRBV19 CASSPQREEVGELFF TGTGCCAGTAGTCCCCAGCGGGAGGAAGTCGGGGAGCTGTTTTTT
NA TRBJ2-1 TRBD1 TRBV27 CASSPTGQGSNEQFF TGTGCCAGCAGTCCAACGGGACAGGGATCCAATGAGCAGTTCTTC
NA TRBJ2-7 NA TRBV28 CASSLHGRAEQYF TGTGCCAGCAGTCTCCATGGTAGGGCCGAGCAGTACTTC
NA TRBJ2-6 NA TRBV7-4 CATGPLSPGANVLTF TGTGCCACGGGACCCCTGTCCCCTGGGGCCAACGTCCTGACTTTC
NA TRBJ2-5 NA TRBV29-1 CSVEWTSGTQYF TGCAGCGTTGAATGGACATCAGGGACCCAGTACTTC
NA TRBJ2-7 TRBD2 TRBV7-6 CASSDTSGSKGVYEQYF TGTGCCAGCAGCGATACTAGCGGGAGCAAAGGGGTCTACGAGCAGTACTTC
NA TRBJ1-5 NA TRBV7-2 CASSLAPPNGQPQHF TGTGCCAGCAGCTTAGCCCCACCCAACGGTCAGCCCCAGCATTTT
NA TRBJ2-7 TRBD1 TRBV9 CASSAVWTGYEQYF TGTGCCAGCAGCGCTGTCTGGACAGGGTACGAGCAGTACTTC
NA TRBJ2-3 NA TRBV7-9 CASSPPPDTQYF TGTGCCAGCAGCCCCCCCCCGGATACGCAGTATTTT
NA TRBJ2-1 TRBD1 TRBV29-1 CSVVFRSGVQGARNEQFF TGCAGCGTTGTATTCAGATCTGGTGTCCAGGGGGCGCGGAATGAGCAGTTCTTC
NA TRBJ2-4 TRBD1 TRBV7-3 CASSSTGEAKNIQYF TGTGCCAGCAGCTCGACAGGGGAAGCCAAAAACATTCAGTACTTC
NA TRBJ2-7 TRBD2 TRBV6-1 CASSEAASGAAEQYF TGTGCCAGCAGTGAAGCTGCTAGCGGGGCCGCCGAGCAGTACTTC
NA TRBJ2-7 NA TRBV5-5 CASKRELGGLLGEQYF TGTGCCAGCAAGAGGGAATTAGGAGGGCTTCTGGGCGAGCAGTACTTC
once TRBJ2-7 NA TRBV30 CAWSVDTGIYEQYF TGTGCCTGGAGTGTAGACACGGGAATTTACGAGCAGTACTTC
NA TRBJ2-7 TRBD1 TRBV4-1 CASSQSQRTGGVYEQYF TGCGCCAGCAGCCAAAGCCAAAGGACAGGGGGCGTCTACGAGCAGTACTTC
once TRBJ2-3 TRBD2 TRBV5-6 CASSAGTSSTDTQYF TGTGCCAGCAGCGCCGGGACTAGCAGTACAGATACGCAGTATTTT
NA TRBJ2-5 TRBD1 TRBV28 CASSYGTGQETQYF TGTGCCAGCAGTTATGGGACAGGACAAGAGACCCAGTACTTC
NA TRBJ2-5 TRBD2 TRBV27 CASSSPTVAGTETQYF TGTGCCAGCAGTTCGCCAACGGTAGCGGGAACAGAGACCCAGTACTTC
once TRBJ2-1 NA TRBV27 CASTHRSSYNEQFF TGTGCCAGCACCCACCGGAGCTCCTACAATGAGCAGTTCTTC
NA TRBJ2-5 NA TRBV6-5 CASSYGQLQETQYF TGTGCCAGCAGTTACGGTCAGCTCCAAGAGACCCAGTACTTC
NA TRBJ2-7 NA TRBV6-6 CASSYSGQGPYEQYF TGTGCCAGCAGTTACTCTGGGCAGGGGCCCTACGAGCAGTACTTC
once TRBJ1-1 NA TRBV27 CASSLSRAREDATEAFF TGTGCCAGCAGTCTCTCCCGGGCCCGCGAGGACGCGACTGAAGCTTTCTTT
NA TRBJ2-7 TRBD2 TRBV5-4 CASSLAAGGQYEQYF TGTGCCAGCAGCTTGGCGGCGGGGGGCCAGTACGAGCAGTACTTC
NA TRBJ1-2 TRBD1 TRBV25-1 CASRKTGHYGYTF TGTGCCAGCAGAAAGACAGGGCACTATGGCTACACCTTC
NA TRBJ2-2 NA TRBV2 CASTLPGELFF TGTGCCAGCACCCTCCCGGGGGAGCTGTTTTTT
NA TRBJ2-7 TRBD2 TRBV6-5 CASSSGTSGRYEQYF TGTGCCAGCAGTTCCGGGACTAGCGGGAGATACGAGCAGTACTTC
NA TRBJ2-5 NA TRBV27 CASSFGGPMGLKTQYF TGTGCCAGCAGTTTCGGAGGACCGATGGGATTGAAGACCCAGTACTTC
NA TRBJ1-1 NA TRBV28 CASSCRAGEAFF TGTGCCAGCAGTTGCAGGGCGGGTGAAGCTTTCTTT
NA TRBJ1-4 NA TRBV5-4 CASTARATNEKLFF TGTGCCAGCACCGCCCGAGCAACTAATGAAAAACTGTTTTTT
NA TRBJ1-2 NA TRBV5-1 CASSLRWDYGYTF TGCGCCAGCAGCCTAAGGTGGGACTATGGCTACACCTTC
NA TRBJ2-7 NA TRBV29-1 CSGLDLFSYEQYF TGCAGCGGCCTCGACCTCTTCTCCTACGAGCAGTACTTC
NA TRBJ2-3 TRBD2 TRBV27 CASMPAIIWGGIRTDTQYF TGTGCCAGCATGCCGGCCATAATATGGGGGGGTATAAGAACAGATACGCAGTATTTT
NA TRBJ2-7 NA TRBV11-2 CASSLGRAGHEQYF TGTGCCAGCAGCTTAGGTCGGGCCGGTCACGAGCAGTACTTC
NA TRBJ1-3 NA TRBV11-2 CASSEPRGGLYF TGTGCCAGCAGCGAACCTAGGGGCGGCCTATATTTT
NA TRBJ1-3 NA TRBV25-1 CASSKGSSGNTIYF TGTGCCAGCAGTAAGGGGAGCTCTGGAAACACCATATATTTT
NA TRBJ1-1 NA TRBV5-1 CASSRGGVNTEAFF TGCGCCAGCAGCCGAGGGGGAGTGAACACTGAAGCTTTCTTT
once TRBJ2-1 NA TRBV19 CASIPQGYEQFF TGTGCCAGTATCCCACAGGGATATGAGCAGTTCTTC
NA TRBJ1-2 TRBD1 TRBV19 CASSTGQGANYGYTF TGTGCCAGTAGTACCGGACAGGGTGCTAACTATGGCTACACCTTC
NA TRBJ2-3 TRBD2 TRBV27 CASSLWTSGRFPPDTQYF TGTGCCAGCAGTTTATGGACTAGCGGGAGGTTCCCCCCAGATACGCAGTATTTT
NA TRBJ2-7 NA TRBV1 CTSSQDRERDLANPYEQYF TGCACCAGCAGCCAAGATAGAGAGAGGGACCTAGCGAATCCCTACGAGCAGTACTTC
once TRBJ2-1 NA TRBV9 CASSPPKASYNEQFF TGTGCCAGCAGCCCTCCTAAGGCATCCTACAATGAGCAGTTCTTC
NA TRBJ2-7 TRBD2 TRBV28 CASSHYHRATRLAGGRQKHYEQYF TGTGCCAGCAGTCACTACCACAGGGCCACCCGGCTAGCGGGAGGAAGGCAAAAGCACTACGAGCAGTACTTC
NA TRBJ1-2 NA TRBV6-5 CASSSGRSHFYGYTF TGTGCCAGCAGTTCGGGACGATCCCATTTCTATGGCTACACCTTC
NA TRBJ2-5 NA TRBV9 CASSPGGVPRETQYF TGTGCCAGCAGCCCAGGGGGGGTCCCAAGAGAGACCCAGTACTTC
NA TRBJ1-1 TRBD1 TRBV9 CASSVPGQGAVNTEAFF TGTGCCAGCAGCGTACCTGGACAGGGGGCGGTGAACACTGAAGCTTTCTTT
NA TRBJ2-1 NA TRBV15 CATSRTNRGGYNEQFF TGTGCCACCAGCAGAACCAACAGGGGAGGATACAATGAGCAGTTCTTC
NA TRBJ2-4 NA TRBV5-1 CASRLDTENIQYF TGCGCCAGCAGATTAGACACAGAAAACATTCAGTACTTC
NA TRBJ2-1 TRBD1 TRBV28 CASSLPRDRSSYNEQFF TGTGCCAGCAGTTTGCCCCGGGACAGGTCCTCCTACAATGAGCAGTTCTTC
NA TRBJ2-3 NA TRBV19 CASSMRLLRDTQYF TGTGCCAGTAGTATGAGGCTCCTTCGGGATACGCAGTATTTT
NA TRBJ2-6 NA TRBV7-6 CASRYLGAGSSGANVLTF TGTGCCAGCAGGTACCTAGGAGCGGGTAGCTCTGGGGCCAACGTCCTGACTTTC
NA TRBJ2-7 NA TRBV7-6 CASSPGTGAYGTSGLITYEQYF TGTGCCAGCAGCCCCGGGACAGGGGCCTATGGGACTAGCGGCCTAATCACCTACGAGCAGTACTTC
NA TRBJ1-1 TRBD1 TRBV7-9 CASTGDRGETEAFF TGTGCCAGCACTGGGGACAGGGGCGAAACTGAAGCTTTCTTT